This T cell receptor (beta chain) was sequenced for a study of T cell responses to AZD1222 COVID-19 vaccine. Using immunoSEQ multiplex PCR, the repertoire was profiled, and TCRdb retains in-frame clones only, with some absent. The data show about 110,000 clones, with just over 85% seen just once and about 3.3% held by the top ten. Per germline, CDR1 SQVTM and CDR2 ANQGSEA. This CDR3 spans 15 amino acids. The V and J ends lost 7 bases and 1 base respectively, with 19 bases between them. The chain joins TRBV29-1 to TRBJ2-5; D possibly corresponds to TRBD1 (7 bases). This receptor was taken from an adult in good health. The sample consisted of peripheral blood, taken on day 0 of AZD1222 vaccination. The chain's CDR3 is CSARTGGGSQETQYF. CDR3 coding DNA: TGCAGCGCCCGGACAGGCGGAGGGTCCCAAGAGACCCAGTACTTC.